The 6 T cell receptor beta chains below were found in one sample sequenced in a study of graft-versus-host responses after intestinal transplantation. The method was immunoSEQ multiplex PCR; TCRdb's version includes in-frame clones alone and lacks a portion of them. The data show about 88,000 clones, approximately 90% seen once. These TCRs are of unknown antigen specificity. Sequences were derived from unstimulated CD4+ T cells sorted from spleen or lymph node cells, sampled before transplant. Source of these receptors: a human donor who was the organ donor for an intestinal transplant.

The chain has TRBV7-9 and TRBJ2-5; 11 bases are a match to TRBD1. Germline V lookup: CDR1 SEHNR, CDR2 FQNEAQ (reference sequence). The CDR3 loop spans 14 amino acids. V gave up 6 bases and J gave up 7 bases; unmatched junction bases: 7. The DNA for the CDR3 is TGTGCCAGCAGTTTGGACAGGGGGCTGAGGACCCAGTACTTC. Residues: CASSLDRGLRTQYF.

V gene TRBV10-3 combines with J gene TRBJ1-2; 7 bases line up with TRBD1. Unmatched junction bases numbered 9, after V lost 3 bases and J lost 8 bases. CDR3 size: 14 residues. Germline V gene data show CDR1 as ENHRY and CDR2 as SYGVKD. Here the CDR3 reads CAISEVQGDRGYTF. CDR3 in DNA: TGTGCCATCAGTGAAGTGCAGGGGGATAGGGGCTACACCTTC.

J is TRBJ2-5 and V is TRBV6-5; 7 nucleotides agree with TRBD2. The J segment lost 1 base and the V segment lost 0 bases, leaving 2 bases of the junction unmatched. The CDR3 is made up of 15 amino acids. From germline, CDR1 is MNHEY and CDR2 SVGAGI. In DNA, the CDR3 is TGTGCCAGCAGTTACTCCCTAGCGGTCCAAGAGACCCAGTACTTC. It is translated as CASSYSLAVQETQYF.

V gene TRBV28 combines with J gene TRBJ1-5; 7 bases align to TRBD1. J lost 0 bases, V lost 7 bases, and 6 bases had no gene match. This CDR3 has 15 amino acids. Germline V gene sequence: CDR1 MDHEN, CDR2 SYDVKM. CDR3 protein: CASISGTVSNQPQHF. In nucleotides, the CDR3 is TGTGCCAGCATCTCCGGGACAGTTAGCAATCAGCCCCAGCATTTT.

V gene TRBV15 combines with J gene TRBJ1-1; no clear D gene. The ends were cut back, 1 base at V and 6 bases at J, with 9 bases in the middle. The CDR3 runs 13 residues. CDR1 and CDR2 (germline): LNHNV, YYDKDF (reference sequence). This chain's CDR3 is CATSRGEGSEAFF. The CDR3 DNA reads TGTGCCACCAGCAGAGGGGAGGGTTCTGAAGCTTTCTTT.

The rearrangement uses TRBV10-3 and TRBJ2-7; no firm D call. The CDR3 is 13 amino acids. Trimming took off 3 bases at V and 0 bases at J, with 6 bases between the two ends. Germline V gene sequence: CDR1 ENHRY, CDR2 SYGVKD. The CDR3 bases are TGTGCCATCAGTGATAAGCCCTCCTACGAGCAGTACTTC. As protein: CAISDKPSYEQYF.